One and the same sample provided the 27 T cell receptor beta chains below, sequenced in a study of post-analysis software for immune sequencing data. No antigens are known for them. Whole-study results and caveats: Five or six TRBV segments were significantly more frequent in patients than in controls. TRBV5-6, TRBV5-1 and TRBV20-1 were among these segments.

Unique molecular identifiers featured in each of the TCR beta cDNA libraries. TCRdb recomputed calls from the PCR reads with MiXCR, one row per CDR3 protein. This sample has about 820,000 distinct CDR3 sequences, with around 50% found just once. Specimen: blood. The receptors derive from a girl aged 5-17 years with multiple sclerosis.

This clonotype was recorded once. The V gene is TRBV12-3 or TRBV12-4, the J gene TRBJ1-1; TRBD1 matches 10 bases. There are 15 residues in the CDR3. J gave up 4 bases and V 5 bases, and 7 bases lay outside the gene matches. The CDR3 coding sequence is TGTGCCAGCAGTGCGACAGGGGGCTATGGCACTGAAGCTTTCTTT. As protein: CASSATGGYGTEAFF.

This clonotype was found many times. The chain uses TRBV10-3 and TRBJ2-7; 8 nucleotides line up with TRBD2. This CDR3 contains 12 residues. Looked up from germline, CDR1 is ENHRY and CDR2 is SYGVKD. J lost 8 bases, V lost 2 bases, and 2 bases had no gene match. This CDR3 is CAISEKREKQYF. CDR3 DNA: TGTGCCATCAGTGAGAAGCGGGAGAAGCAGTACTTC.

In regard to this clonotype: Mismatch with germline at one junction end may stem from a read error. The chain employs TRBV12-3 or TRBV12-4 and TRBJ1-1; D uncertain. The CDR3 length is 13 residues. This CDR3 reads CASRLTSNTGAFF. The DNA for the CDR3 is TGTGCCAGCAGGTTAACCAGTAACACTGGAGCTTTCTTT.

The chain recombines TRBV14 with TRBJ2-4; D tentatively reads TRBD1 or TRBD2 (5 bases each). The end of the DNA fits TRBJ2-7 better, so the J call may be wrong. The length of the CDR3 is 16 residues. The germline V gene has CDR1 SGHDN and CDR2 FVKESK. DNA of the CDR3: TGTGCCAGCAGCCACCCTGGCCGGGGCCCCTCCTACGAGCAGTACTTC. This gives the protein CASSHPGRGPSYEQYF.

The chain carries TRBV7-9 and TRBJ1-2; tentatively, D is TRBD1 (5 bases). This CDR3 has 17 amino acids. Germline lookup yields CDR1 SEHNR and CDR2 FQNEAQ (reference sequence). Trimming stripped 4 bases from V and 3 bases from J, with 21 bases between. In DNA, the CDR3 is TGTGCCAGCAGCTCCGACAGCGACGGTTCAACTTACTATGGCTACACCTTC. This sequence encodes CASSSDSDGSTYYGYTF.

A few counts support this clonotype. This chain's CDR3 is CASSLSGDEQFF. The DNA for the CDR3 is TGTGCCAGCAGCTTATCCGGGGATGAGCAGTTCTTC. This chain uses TRBV7-9 with TRBJ2-1, with D perhaps TRBD2 (5 bases). The CDR3 spans 12 residues. The V gene's germline CDR1 is SEHNR and CDR2 FQNEAQ (reference sequence). V gave up 2 bases and J gave up 8 bases, with 7 bases separating them.

J is TRBJ2-7 and V is TRBV20-1; possible D gene TRBD1, 6 bases. Trimming cost V 3 bases and J 0 bases, with 15 bases left between them. The CDR3 spans 15 residues. Germline V CDR1 and CDR2: DFQATT, SNEGSKA (reference sequence). The CDR3 region has the DNA TGCAGTGCTAGGGGGACAAACGCGCTCTCCTACGAGCAGTACTTC. Residues: CSARGTNALSYEQYF.

The rearrangement uses TRBV7-3 and TRBJ2-1; D uncertain. The CDR3 covers 14 residues. Germline CDR1 is SGHTA and CDR2 is FQGTGA. V dropped 4 bases and J dropped 2 bases, with 9 bases sitting between them. The CDR3 region is CASSSPPPYNEQFF. The DNA of the CDR3 is TGTGCCAGCAGCTCCCCCCCTCCCTACAATGAGCAGTTCTTC.

The sample holds a few counts of this clonotype. The chain employs TRBV12-3 or TRBV12-4 and TRBJ2-6; D unresolved. With 5 bases removed from V and 1 base from J, the gap between germline ends came to 15 bases. The CDR3 contains 17 residues. As DNA, the CDR3 is TGTGCCAGCAGTCACCGGGCCCAAAGGTCTGGGGCCAACGTCCTGACTTTC. Amino acids: CASSHRAQRSGANVLTF.

This clonotype was counted a single time. The rearrangement links TRBV18 to TRBJ2-7; D is undetermined. V lost 3 bases and J 2 bases, leaving 11 bases between the germline ends. This CDR3 is built from 14 residues. CDR1 is KGHSH, CDR2 LQKENI, per germline. CDR3 sequence reads: CASSPYAGTYEQYF. The DNA of the CDR3 is TGTGCCAGCTCACCCTACGCCGGCACCTACGAGCAGTACTTC.

V usage is TRBV9 and J usage is TRBJ2-7; 11 positions match TRBD1. The CDR3 totals 16 residues. From germline, CDR1 is SGDLS and CDR2 YYNGEE. V lost 2 bases to trimming and J lost 5 bases; unmatched junction nucleotides: 9. The CDR3: CASSVDRGRGRDEQYF. The CDR3 DNA is TGTGCCAGCAGCGTGGACAGGGGGCGAGGTCGGGACGAGCAGTACTTC.

This clonotype has only a few counts. This chain's CDR3 is CASRSPGTRQETQYF. DNA of the CDR3: TGTGCCAGCAGGAGCCCCGGGACTCGACAAGAGACCCAGTACTTC. The chain couples TRBV6-1 to TRBJ2-5, with D possibly matching TRBD2 (6 bases). The CDR3 spans 15 residues. Germline assignment: CDR1 MNHNS and CDR2 SASEGT. V shed 6 bases and J shed 2 bases, with 16 bases lying between them.

This clonotype was recorded once. The chain carries TRBV2 and TRBJ2-5; weak D call: TRBD2 (6 bases). With the DNA end fitting TRBJ2-7 better, the J assignment may be wrong. The germline V gene has CDR1 SNHLY and CDR2 FYNNEI. The CDR3 is 15 residues long. Here the CDR3 DNA reads TGTGCCAGCAGTGAATGGGCGGGACCGACCTACGAGCAGTACTTC. It yields the protein CASSEWAGPTYEQYF.

This clonotype has just a few counts. CDR3 nucleotides: TGCAGCGTGAGCAACAATGAGCAGTTCTTC. Amino acids: CSVSNNEQFF. The J gene is TRBJ2-1, the V gene TRBV29-1, with D hard to call. The CDR3 sequence is 10 residues long. Germline V CDR1 and CDR2: SQVTM, ANQGSEA. V was cut by 6 bases and J by 5 bases, with 5 bases left in between.

This clonotype was seen more than once but under ten times. The rearrangement joins TRBV20-1 to TRBJ2-1; 9 bases align to TRBD2. Germline trimming cut 1 base from V and 4 bases from J; bases unmatched to any gene: 8. The CDR3 consists of 16 residues. CDR1 is DFQATT and CDR2 is SNEGSKA in the germline V gene (reference sequence). The CDR3 coding sequence is TGCAGTGCTAGAGTGGGTAGCGGGGGCCCGTACAATGAGCAGTTCTTC. Residues: CSARVGSGGPYNEQFF.

The CDR3 sequence is CASNKVLGGNTGELFF. The CDR3 DNA reads TGCGCCAGCAACAAGGTTTTGGGAGGTAACACCGGGGAGCTGTTTTTT. The chain has TRBV5-1 and TRBJ2-2; tentatively, D is TRBD2 (6 bases). Germline CDR1 SGHRS, CDR2 YFSETQ. Trimming took off 6 bases at V and 2 bases at J, with 17 bases between the two ends. The CDR3 covers 16 residues.

The J gene is TRBJ2-4, the V gene TRBV3-1; 14 bases map to TRBD2. The J call is in doubt because the DNA end fits TRBJ2-7 better. This CDR3 has 16 residues. Germline V lookup: CDR1 LGHDT, CDR2 YNNKEL (reference sequence). Here the CDR3 reads CASRTERGLAGVEQYF. CDR3 in DNA: TGTGCCAGCAGGACAGAGAGGGGACTAGCGGGGGTCGAGCAGTACTTC.

This chain uses TRBV7-2 with TRBJ1-5, with 9 bases fitting TRBD1. The CDR3 consists of 14 residues. Trimming took 5 bases from V and 7 from J; bases not matched to a gene: 6. CDR1 is SGHTA and CDR2 is FQGNSA in the germline V gene. The CDR3 reads CASSTRQGGQPQHF. The CDR3 DNA follows: TGTGCCAGCAGCACACGACAGGGGGGGCAGCCCCAGCATTTT.

This rearrangement joins TRBV6-1 to TRBJ2-7, with 11 nucleotides matching TRBD1. CDR1 is MNHNS and CDR2 is SASEGT in the germline V gene. The CDR3 spans 14 residues. V was clipped by 4 bases and J by 5 bases; unmatched bases: 4. DNA of the CDR3: TGTGCCAGCAGTGCGCGGACAGGGGGCAACGAGCAGTACTTC. The encoded protein is CASSARTGGNEQYF.

J is TRBJ2-2 and V is TRBV10-3, with D possibly being TRBD2 (6 bases). Germline V gives CDR1 ENHRY, CDR2 SYGVKD. Trimming took off 6 bases at V and 6 bases at J, with 8 bases between the two ends. CDR3 length: 12 amino acids. CDR3 DNA: TGTGCCATCAGGGGGGGTTCCGGGGAGCTGTTTTTT. It encodes CAIRGGSGELFF.

The chain couples TRBV5-1 to TRBJ2-7; D tentatively reads TRBD1 or TRBD2 (6 bases each). This CDR3 contains 14 residues. Trimming took off 3 bases at V and 2 bases at J, with 12 bases between the two ends. Germline CDR1 is SGHRS and CDR2 is YFSETQ. This CDR3 is CASSSEGGPYEQYF. DNA of the CDR3: TGCGCCAGCAGCTCGGAGGGGGGCCCCTACGAGCAGTACTTC.

This clonotype was seen repeatedly, ten times or more. The chain couples TRBV12-3 or TRBV12-4 to TRBJ2-7, with TRBD1 matching over 9 bases. The CDR3 consists of 13 residues. V was clipped by 5 bases and J by 7 bases; unmatched bases: 6. The CDR3 DNA follows: TGTGCCAGCAGTCCAGGACAGGGGAGGGAGCAGTACTTC. It translates to CASSPGQGREQYF.

V and J are TRBV12-3 or TRBV12-4 and TRBJ2-1; 8 bases map to TRBD2. The CDR3 has 15 amino acids. V lost 5 bases to trimming and J lost 6 bases; unmatched junction nucleotides: 9. The CDR3 DNA reads as TGTGCCAGCAGTACAAGCGCGGGACTAGTCAATGAGCAGTTCTTC. This encodes CASSTSAGLVNEQFF.

This clonotype was observed a few times. V is TRBV6-2 or TRBV6-3 and J is TRBJ2-4, with D maybe TRBD2 (5 bases). The germline CDR1 and CDR2 sequences are MNHEY and SVGEGT. V gave up 6 bases and J gave up 10 bases, with 13 bases separating them. The CDR3 is 12 residues long. In DNA form, the CDR3 reads TGTGCCAGCAGATGGACTCTCGATATTCAGTACTTC. Translated: CASRWTLDIQYF.

This clonotype was detected ten times or more. The rearrangement links TRBV6-5 to TRBJ2-7; the D is unclear. The V gene's germline CDR1 is MNHEY and CDR2 SVGAGI. CDR3 length: 11 residues. V lost 3 bases and J lost 3, with 3 bases in between. The CDR3 here is CASSYLYEQYF. CDR3 DNA: TGTGCCAGCAGTTATCTCTACGAGCAGTACTTC.

CDR3 protein: CASRYRTTSGGYNEQFF. The CDR3 DNA sequence: TGTGCCAGCAGGTACCGAACAACTAGCGGGGGCTACAATGAGCAGTTCTTC. This chain joins TRBV7-2 and TRBJ2-1, with TRBD2 matching 11 bases. The trim removed 6 bases at V and 3 bases at J, leaving 10 bases unmatched. The CDR3 runs to 17 residues. The germline V gene has CDR1 SGHTA and CDR2 FQGNSA.

The V gene is TRBV25-1, the J gene TRBJ2-7, with D unresolved. With 4 bases removed from V and 4 bases from J, the gap between germline ends came to 8 bases. Germline V gene sequence: CDR1 MGHDK, CDR2 SYGVNS. This CDR3 is built from 12 residues. CDR3 in amino acids: CASSGPRYEQYF. Written as DNA, the CDR3 is TGTGCCAGCAGTGGGCCCCGTTACGAGCAGTACTTC.